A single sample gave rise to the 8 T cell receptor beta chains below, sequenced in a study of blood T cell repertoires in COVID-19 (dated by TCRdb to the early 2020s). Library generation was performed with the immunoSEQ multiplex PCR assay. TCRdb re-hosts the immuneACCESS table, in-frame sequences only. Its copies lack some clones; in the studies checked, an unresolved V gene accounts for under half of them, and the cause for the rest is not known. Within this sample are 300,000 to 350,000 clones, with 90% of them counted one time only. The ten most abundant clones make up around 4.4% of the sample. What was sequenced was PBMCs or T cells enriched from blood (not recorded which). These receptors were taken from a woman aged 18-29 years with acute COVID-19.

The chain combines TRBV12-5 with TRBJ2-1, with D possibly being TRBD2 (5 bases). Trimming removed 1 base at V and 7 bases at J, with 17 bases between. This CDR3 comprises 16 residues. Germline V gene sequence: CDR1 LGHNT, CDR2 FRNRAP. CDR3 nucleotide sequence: TGTGCTAGTGGTTTGGGAGGGAGAAACATCGGGAATGAGCAGTTCTTC. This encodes CASGLGGRNIGNEQFF.

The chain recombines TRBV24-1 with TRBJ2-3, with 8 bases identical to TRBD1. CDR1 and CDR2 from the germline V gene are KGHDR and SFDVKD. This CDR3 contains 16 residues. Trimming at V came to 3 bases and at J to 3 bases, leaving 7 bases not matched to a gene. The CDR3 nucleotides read TGTGCCACCAGTGATAGCCCACAGGGGGTAACAGATACGCAGTATTTT. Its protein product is CATSDSPQGVTDTQYF.

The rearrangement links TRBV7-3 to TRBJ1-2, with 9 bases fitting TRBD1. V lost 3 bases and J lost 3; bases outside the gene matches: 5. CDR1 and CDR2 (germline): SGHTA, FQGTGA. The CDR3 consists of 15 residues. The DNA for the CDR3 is TGTGCCAGCAGCTTTGGGACAGGGCAGGACTATGGCTACACCTTC. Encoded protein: CASSFGTGQDYGYTF.

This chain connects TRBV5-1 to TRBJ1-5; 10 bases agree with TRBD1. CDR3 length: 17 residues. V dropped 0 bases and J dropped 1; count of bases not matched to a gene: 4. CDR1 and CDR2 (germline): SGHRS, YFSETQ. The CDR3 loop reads CASSLGTGQGSNQPQHF. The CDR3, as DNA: TGCGCCAGCAGCTTGGGAACGGGACAGGGGAGCAATCAGCCCCAGCATTTT.

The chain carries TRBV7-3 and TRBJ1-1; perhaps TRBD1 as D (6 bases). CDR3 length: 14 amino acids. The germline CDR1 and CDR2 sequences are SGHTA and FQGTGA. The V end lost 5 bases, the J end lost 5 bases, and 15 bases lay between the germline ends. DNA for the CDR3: TGTGCCAGCAGCCGTACAGGGTTCGGGACTGAAGCTTTCTTT. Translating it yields CASSRTGFGTEAFF. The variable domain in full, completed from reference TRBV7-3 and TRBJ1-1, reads GAGVSQTPSNKVTEKGKYVELRCDPISGHTALYWYRQSLGQGPEFLIYFQGTGAADDSGLPNDRFFAVRPEGSVSTLKIQRTERGDSAVYLCASSRTGFGTEAFFGQGTRLTVV.

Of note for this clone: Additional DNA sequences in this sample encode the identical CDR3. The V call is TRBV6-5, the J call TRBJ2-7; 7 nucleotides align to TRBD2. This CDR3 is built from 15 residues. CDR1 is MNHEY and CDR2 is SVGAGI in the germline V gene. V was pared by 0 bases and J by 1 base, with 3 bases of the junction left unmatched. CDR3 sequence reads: CASSYSVAGSYEQYF. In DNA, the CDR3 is TGTGCCAGCAGTTACTCGGTAGCGGGTTCCTACGAGCAGTACTTC.

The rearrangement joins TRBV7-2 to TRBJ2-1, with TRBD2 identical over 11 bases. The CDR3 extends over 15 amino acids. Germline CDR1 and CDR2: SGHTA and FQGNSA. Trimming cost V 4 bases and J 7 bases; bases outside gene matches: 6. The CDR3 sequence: CASSSGTSGLNEQFF. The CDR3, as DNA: TGTGCCAGCAGCTCCGGGACTAGCGGCCTTAATGAGCAGTTCTTC.

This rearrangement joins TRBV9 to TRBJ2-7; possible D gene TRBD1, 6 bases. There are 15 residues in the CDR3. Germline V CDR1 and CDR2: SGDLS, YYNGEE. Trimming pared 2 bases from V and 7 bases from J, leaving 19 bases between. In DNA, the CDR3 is TGTGCCAGCAGCGTGGAAGTAGGGGGTAATTCGGAGCAGTACTTC. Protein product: CASSVEVGGNSEQYF.